This TCR beta chain is from a study of Graves' ophthalmopathy and Graves' hyperthyroidism. A word on this clonotype: One end of the junction does not line up with germline, which may come from a read error.

Amplification targeted the TCR beta CDR3 regions, with RNA transcripts as the source material. A first-round RT-PCR used HTBI primers, followed by a second-round multiplex PCR. TCRdb fed the multiplex PCR reads into MiXCR, producing one record per CDR3 protein. Here the sample spans 170,000 or so distinct CDR3 sequences, 37% being singletons. The CDR3 consists of 15 residues. The germline V gene encodes CDR1 LNHDA and CDR2 SQIVND (reference sequence). Ophthalmopathy donors' eye disease showed moderate-to-severe activity, CAS of at least 3, NOSPECS of at least 4 and duration under 3 months. Pregnant or lactating patients and those with other autoimmune diseases or uncontrolled infections were excluded. It was on clinical symptoms, serum thyroxine, TRAb, thyroid ultrasound and orbital computed tomography that diagnosis relied. The PBMCs had their origin in 7.5 to 10 ml of fresh peripheral blood.

Sequenced: peripheral blood. The chain combines TRBV19 with TRBJ1-6, with 8 bases that match TRBD1. The TCR originated in a woman aged 35 to 49 with Graves' ophthalmopathy. The CDR3 reads CASWDRSSYTSPLHF. For the CDR3, the DNA is TGTGCCAGCTGGGACAGGAGCTCCTATACTTCACCCCTCCACTTT.